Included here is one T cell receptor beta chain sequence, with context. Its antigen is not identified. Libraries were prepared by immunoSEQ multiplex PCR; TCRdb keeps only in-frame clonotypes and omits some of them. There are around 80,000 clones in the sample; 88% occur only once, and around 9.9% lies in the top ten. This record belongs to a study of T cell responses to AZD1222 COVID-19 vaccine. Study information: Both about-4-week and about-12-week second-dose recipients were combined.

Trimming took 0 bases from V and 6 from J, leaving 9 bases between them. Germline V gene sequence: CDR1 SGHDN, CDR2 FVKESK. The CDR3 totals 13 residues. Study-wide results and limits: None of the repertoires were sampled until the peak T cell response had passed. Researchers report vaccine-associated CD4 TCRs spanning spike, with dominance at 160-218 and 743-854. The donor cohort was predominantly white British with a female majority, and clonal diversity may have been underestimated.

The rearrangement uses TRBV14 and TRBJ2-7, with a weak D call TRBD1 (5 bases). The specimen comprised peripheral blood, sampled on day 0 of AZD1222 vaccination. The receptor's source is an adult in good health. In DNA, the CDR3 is TGTGCCAGCAGCCAAGACAGGGTCGGCGAGCAGTACTTC. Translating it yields CASSQDRVGEQYF.